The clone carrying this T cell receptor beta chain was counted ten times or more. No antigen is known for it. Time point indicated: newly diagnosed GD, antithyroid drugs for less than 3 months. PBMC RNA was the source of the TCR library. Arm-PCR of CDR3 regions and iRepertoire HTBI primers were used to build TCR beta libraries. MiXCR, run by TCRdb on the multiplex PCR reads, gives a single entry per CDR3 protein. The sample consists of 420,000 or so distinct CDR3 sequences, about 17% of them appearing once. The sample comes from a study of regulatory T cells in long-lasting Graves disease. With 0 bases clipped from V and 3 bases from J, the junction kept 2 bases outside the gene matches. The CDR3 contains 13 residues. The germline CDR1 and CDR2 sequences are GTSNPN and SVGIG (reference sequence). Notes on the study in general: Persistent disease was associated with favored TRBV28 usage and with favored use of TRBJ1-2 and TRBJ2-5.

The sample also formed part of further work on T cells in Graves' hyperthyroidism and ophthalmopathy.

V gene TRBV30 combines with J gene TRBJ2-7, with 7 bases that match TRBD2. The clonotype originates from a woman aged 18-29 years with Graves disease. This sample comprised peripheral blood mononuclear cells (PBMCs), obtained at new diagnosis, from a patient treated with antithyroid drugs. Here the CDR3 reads CAWSVASGYEQYF. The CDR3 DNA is TGTGCCTGGAGTGTGGCTAGCGGCTACGAGCAGTACTTC.